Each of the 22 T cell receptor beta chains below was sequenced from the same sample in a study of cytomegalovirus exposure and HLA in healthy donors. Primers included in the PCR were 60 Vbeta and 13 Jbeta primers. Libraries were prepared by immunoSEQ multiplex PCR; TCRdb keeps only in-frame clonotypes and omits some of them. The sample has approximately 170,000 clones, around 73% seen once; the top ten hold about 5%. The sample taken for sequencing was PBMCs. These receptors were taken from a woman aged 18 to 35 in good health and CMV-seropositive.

The CDR3 DNA reads TGTGCCAGCAGCCCGGGCCCCGGAGGACAGCCCCAGCATTTT. This encodes CASSPGPGGQPQHF. The rearrangement joins TRBV13 to TRBJ1-5; D unclear. This CDR3 has 14 residues. Trimming cost V 5 bases and J 7 bases, with 15 bases left between them. The germline V gene encodes CDR1 PRHDT and CDR2 FYEKMQ (reference sequence).

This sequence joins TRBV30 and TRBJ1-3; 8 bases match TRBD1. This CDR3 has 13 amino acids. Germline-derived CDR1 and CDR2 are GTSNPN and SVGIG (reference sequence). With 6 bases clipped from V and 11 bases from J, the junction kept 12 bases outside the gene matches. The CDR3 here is CACRGQATRAIYF. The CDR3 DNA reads TGTGCCTGTCGGGGACAGGCCACTCGGGCCATATATTTT.

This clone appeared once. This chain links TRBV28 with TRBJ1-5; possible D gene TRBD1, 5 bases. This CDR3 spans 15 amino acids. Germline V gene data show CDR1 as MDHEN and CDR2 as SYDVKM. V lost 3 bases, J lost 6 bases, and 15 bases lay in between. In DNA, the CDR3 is TGTGCCAGCAGTTTTTGGGCAGGGAAGGGTCAGCCCCAGCATTTT. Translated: CASSFWAGKGQPQHF. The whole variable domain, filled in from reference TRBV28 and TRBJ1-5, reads DVKVTQSSRYLVKRTGEKVFLECVQDMDHENMFWYRQDPGLGLRLIYFSYDVKMKEKGDIPEGYSVSREKKERFSLILESASTNQTSMYLCASSFWAGKGQPQHFGDGTRLSIL.

As DNA, the CDR3 is TGTGCTAGTGGTTTGGTAACAGGGCCATCGTTCTATGGCTACACCTTC. Encoded protein: CASGLVTGPSFYGYTF. The chain uses TRBV12-5 and TRBJ1-2, with a weak D call TRBD1 (6 bases). Deletions cut 0 bases from V and 4 bases from J, with 15 bases between. The CDR3 length is 16 residues. Germline assignment: CDR1 LGHNT and CDR2 FRNRAP.

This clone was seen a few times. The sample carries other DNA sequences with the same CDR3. CDR3 nucleotide sequence: TGTGCCAGCAGCGGACTACTAGGTCGCACAGATACGCAGTATTTT. Translating gives CASSGLLGRTDTQYF. The J gene is TRBJ2-3, the V gene TRBV9; tentatively, D is TRBD2 (5 bases). This CDR3 has 15 amino acids. The V and J ends lost 3 bases and 1 base respectively, with 12 bases between them. Germline V CDR1 and CDR2: SGDLS, YYNGEE.

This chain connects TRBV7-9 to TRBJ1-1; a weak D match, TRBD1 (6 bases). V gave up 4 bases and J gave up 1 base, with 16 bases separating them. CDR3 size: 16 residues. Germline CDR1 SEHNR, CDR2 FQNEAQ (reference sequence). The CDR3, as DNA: TGTGCCAGCAGCTCCCGGTGGGAGGGGGGGAACACTGAAGCTTTCTTT. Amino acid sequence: CASSSRWEGGNTEAFF.

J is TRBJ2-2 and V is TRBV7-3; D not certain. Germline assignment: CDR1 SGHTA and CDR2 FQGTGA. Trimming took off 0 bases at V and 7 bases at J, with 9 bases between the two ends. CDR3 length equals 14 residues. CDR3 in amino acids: CASSLTRESGELFF. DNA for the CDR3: TGTGCCAGCAGCTTAACCCGCGAAAGCGGGGAGCTGTTTTTT.

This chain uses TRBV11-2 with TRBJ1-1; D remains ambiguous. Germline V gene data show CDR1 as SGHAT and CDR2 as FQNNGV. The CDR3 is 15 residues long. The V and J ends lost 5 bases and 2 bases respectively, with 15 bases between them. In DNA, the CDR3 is TGTGCCAGCAGCCGCTCGGGTGAGGGTAACACTGAAGCTTTCTTT. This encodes CASSRSGEGNTEAFF.

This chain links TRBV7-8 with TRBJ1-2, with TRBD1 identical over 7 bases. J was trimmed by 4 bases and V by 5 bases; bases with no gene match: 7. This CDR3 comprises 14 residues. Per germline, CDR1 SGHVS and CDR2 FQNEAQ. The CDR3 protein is CASSTRTGPYGYTF. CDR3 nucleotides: TGTGCCAGCAGCACGAGGACAGGTCCCTATGGCTACACCTTC.

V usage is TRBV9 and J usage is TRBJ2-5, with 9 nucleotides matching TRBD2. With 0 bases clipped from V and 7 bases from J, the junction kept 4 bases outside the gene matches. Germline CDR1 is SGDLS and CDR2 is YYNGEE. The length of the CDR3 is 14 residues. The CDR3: CASSVVAGGATQYF. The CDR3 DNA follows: TGTGCCAGCAGCGTAGTTGCGGGGGGGGCGACCCAGTACTTC.

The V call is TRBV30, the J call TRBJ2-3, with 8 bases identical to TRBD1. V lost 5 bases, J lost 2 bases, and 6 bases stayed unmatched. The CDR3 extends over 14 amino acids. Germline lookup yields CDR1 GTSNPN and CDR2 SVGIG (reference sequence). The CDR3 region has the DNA TGTGCCTGGCACACAGGGGGAACCACAGATACGCAGTATTTT. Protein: CAWHTGGTTDTQYF.

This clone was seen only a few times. CDR3 sequence reads: CASSIGSQGFF. The CDR3 bases are TGTGCCAGTAGTATCGGGTCCCAAGGGTTCTTC. The chain has TRBV19 and TRBJ2-1; D uncertain. Germline V gene lookup returns CDR1 LNHDA and CDR2 SQIVND (reference sequence). V was cut by 3 bases and J by 15 bases, with 12 bases left in between. This CDR3 is built from 11 residues.

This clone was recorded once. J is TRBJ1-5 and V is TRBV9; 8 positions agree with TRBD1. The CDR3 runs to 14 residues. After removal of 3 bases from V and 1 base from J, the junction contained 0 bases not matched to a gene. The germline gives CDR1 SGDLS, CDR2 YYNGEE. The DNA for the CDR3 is TGTGCCAGCAGCGGACAGGGGAGCAATCAGCCCCAGCATTTT. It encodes CASSGQGSNQPQHF.

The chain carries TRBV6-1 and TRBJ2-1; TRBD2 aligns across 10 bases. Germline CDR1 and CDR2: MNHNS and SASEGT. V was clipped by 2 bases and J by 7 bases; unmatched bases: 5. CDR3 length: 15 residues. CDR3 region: CASSETAGGPNEQFF. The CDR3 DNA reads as TGTGCCAGCAGTGAAACAGCGGGGGGGCCGAATGAGCAGTTCTTC.

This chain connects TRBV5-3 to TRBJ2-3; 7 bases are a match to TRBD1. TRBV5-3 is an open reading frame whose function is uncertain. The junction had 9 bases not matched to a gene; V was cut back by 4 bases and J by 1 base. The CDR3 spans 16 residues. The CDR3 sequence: CARSRVTGAGTDTQYF. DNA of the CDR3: TGTGCCAGAAGCCGTGTAACAGGGGCCGGCACAGATACGCAGTATTTT.

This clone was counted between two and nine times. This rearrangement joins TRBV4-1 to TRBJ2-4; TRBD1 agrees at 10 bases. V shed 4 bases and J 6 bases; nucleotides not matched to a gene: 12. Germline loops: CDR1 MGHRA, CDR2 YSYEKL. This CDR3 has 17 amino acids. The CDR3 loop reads CASSLSIDRGLVNIQYF. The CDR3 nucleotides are TGCGCCAGCAGCCTGAGTATCGACAGGGGGCTCGTAAACATTCAGTACTTC.

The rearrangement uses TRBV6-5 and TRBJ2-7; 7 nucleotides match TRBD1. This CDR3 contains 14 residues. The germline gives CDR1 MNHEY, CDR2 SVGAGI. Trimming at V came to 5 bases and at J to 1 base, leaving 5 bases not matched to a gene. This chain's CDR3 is CASSATGSSYEQYF. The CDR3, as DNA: TGTGCCAGCAGTGCGACAGGGAGTTCCTACGAGCAGTACTTC.

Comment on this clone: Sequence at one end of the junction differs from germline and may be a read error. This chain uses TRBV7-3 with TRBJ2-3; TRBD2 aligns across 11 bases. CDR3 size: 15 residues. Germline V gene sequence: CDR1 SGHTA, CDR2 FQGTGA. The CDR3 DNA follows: TGTGCCGGCAGCCTGACTAGCGGGACCACAGATACGCAGTATTTT. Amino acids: CAGSLTSGTTDTQYF. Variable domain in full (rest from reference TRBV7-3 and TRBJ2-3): GAGVSQTPSNKVTEKGKYVELRCDPISGHTALYWYRQSLGQGPEFLIYFQGTGAADDSGLPNDRFFAVRPEGSVSTLKIQRTERGDSAVYLCAGSLTSGTTDTQYFGPGTRLTVL.

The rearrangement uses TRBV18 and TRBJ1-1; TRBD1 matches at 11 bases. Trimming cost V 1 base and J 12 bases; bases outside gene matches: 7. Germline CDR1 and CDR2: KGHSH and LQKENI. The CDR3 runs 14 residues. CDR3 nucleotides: TGTGCCAGCTCACCACGTGGGGACAGGGGGGAATCTTTCTTT. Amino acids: CASSPRGDRGESFF.

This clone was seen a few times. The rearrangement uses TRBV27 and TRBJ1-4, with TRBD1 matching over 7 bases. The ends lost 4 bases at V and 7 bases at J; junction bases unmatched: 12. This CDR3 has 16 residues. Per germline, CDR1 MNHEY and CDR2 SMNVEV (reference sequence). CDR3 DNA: TGTGCCAGCAGTTCCTCCCCCTACAGGGGCGGTGAAAAACTGTTTTTT. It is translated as CASSSSPYRGGEKLFF. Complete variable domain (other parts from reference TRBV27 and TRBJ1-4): EAQVTQNPRYLITVTGKKLTVTCSQNMNHEYMSWYRQDPGLGLRQIYYSMNVEVTDKGDVPEGYKVSRKEKRNFPLILESPSPNQTSLYFCASSSSPYRGGEKLFFGSGTQLSVL.

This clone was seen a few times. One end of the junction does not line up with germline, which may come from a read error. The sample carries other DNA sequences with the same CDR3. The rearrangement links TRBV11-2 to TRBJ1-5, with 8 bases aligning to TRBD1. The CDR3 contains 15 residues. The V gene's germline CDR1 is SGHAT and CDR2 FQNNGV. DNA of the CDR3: TGTGCCAGCAGCCTAGACAGGGGTGGCAATCAGCCCCAGCATTTT. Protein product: CASSLDRGGNQPQHF.

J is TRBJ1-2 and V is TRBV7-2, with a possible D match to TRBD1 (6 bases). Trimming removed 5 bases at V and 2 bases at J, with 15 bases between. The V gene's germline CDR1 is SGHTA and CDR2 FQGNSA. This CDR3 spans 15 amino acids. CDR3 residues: CASSPSRGSNYGYTF. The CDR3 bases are TGTGCCAGCAGCCCCTCCAGGGGCTCGAACTATGGCTACACCTTC.